This T cell receptor (beta chain) was sequenced for a study of cytomegalovirus exposure and HLA in healthy donors. Study-wide context: In a later analysis, it was reported that the roughly 130 validation repertoires had been produced on the same platform as the 600 to 850 repertoires belonging to the first cohort.

CDR1 MNHNY and CDR2 SVGAGI come from the germline V gene (reference sequence). Trimming cost V 4 bases and J 7 bases; bases outside gene matches: 13. The CDR3 runs to 16 residues. Study conclusions and caveats: CMV antigen specificity was confirmed in vitro for three CMV-associated chains. Investigators reported 150 to 200 TCR beta chains as tied to cytomegalovirus. Most observed TCR sequences were rare, whereas some public TCRs were detected in many donors.

Of note for this clone: As yet, its antigen is unknown.

Generated by immunoSEQ multiplex PCR, the TCRdb table keeps only in-frame clones and is missing some. The sample carries 160,000 or so clones, 88% recorded once. V and J are TRBV6-6 and TRBJ2-3; 8 bases line up with TRBD1. The clonotype was recovered from a man between 18 and 29 years old in good health and CMV-seronegative. The material sequenced was PBMCs. The DNA for the CDR3 is TGTGCCAGCAGTTTAGGATCAGGGGGCGGTTCAAATACGCAGTATTTT. This translates into CASSLGSGGGSNTQYF.